The rows below give T cell receptor beta chains drawn from one sample of a study of cytomegalovirus exposure and HLA in healthy donors. Profiling relied on immunoSEQ multiplex PCR, and the TCRdb table lists in-frame clones only, not all of them. This table has 190,000 or so clones, around 79% appearing once. Sequenced material: PBMCs. These receptors all stem from a male donor in good health and CMV-seropositive. The CDR3 runs from the conserved cysteine through the conserved F or W. A D gene is named only where the DNA matches it firmly. For some rows the clone size is stated as once, few or many, or as a class when expanded; others skip it.

j_call: TRBJ2-4
v_call: TRBV5-1
d_call: TRBD1
clone_size: -
cdr3_nt: TGCGCCAGCAGCTTGGTCCCGGACAGGGTTGACATTCAGTACTTC
cdr3_aa: CASSLVPDRVDIQYF

j_call: TRBJ2-7
v_call: TRBV6-6
d_call: -
clone_size: -
cdr3_nt: TGTGCCAGCAGTTACTCCGCCTACGAGCAGTACTTC
cdr3_aa: CASSYSAYEQYF

j_call: TRBJ2-5
v_call: TRBV7-3
d_call: TRBD2
clone_size: -
cdr3_nt: TGTGCCAGCAGCTTAGGCCGGGGGGTGCAAGAGACCCAGTACTTC
cdr3_aa: CASSLGRGVQETQYF

j_call: TRBJ1-2
v_call: TRBV19
d_call: -
clone_size: -
cdr3_nt: TGTGCCAGTAGTGGGGCGGGGGCCTCCTTACTCTATGGCTACACCTTC
cdr3_aa: CASSGAGASLLYGYTF

j_call: TRBJ2-3
v_call: TRBV27
d_call: TRBD2
clone_size: -
cdr3_nt: TGTGCCAGCAGTCCCGTGGGGGGGTCGACAGATACGCAGTATTTT
cdr3_aa: CASSPVGGSTDTQYF

j_call: TRBJ2-7
v_call: TRBV5-1
d_call: TRBD1
clone_size: -
cdr3_nt: TGCGCCAGCAGCAAAACTCGAGGGACAGGGCCTTATAGCGAGCAGTACTTC
cdr3_aa: CASSKTRGTGPYSEQYF

j_call: TRBJ1-2
v_call: TRBV29-1
d_call: TRBD1
clone_size: -
cdr3_nt: TGCAGCGCCGACAGGGATAACTATGGCTACACCTTC
cdr3_aa: CSADRDNYGYTF

j_call: TRBJ1-5
v_call: TRBV9
d_call: -
clone_size: -
cdr3_nt: TGTGCCAGCAGCCCCCATGGGGGGAACAATCAGCCCCAGCATTTT
cdr3_aa: CASSPHGGNNQPQHF

j_call: TRBJ2-2
v_call: TRBV25-1
d_call: -
clone_size: once
cdr3_nt: TGTGCCAGCACCTTATACGGGGAGCTGTTTTTT
cdr3_aa: CASTLYGELFF

j_call: TRBJ1-4
v_call: TRBV2
d_call: TRBD1
clone_size: -
cdr3_nt: TGTGCCACTCACCCCGGGACAGGGGAAGAAAAACTGTTTTTT
cdr3_aa: CATHPGTGEEKLFF

j_call: TRBJ2-3
v_call: TRBV7-2
d_call: -
clone_size: few
cdr3_nt: TGTGCCAGCAGCCCCGGGGGACCGGGGAAAGATACGCAGTATTTT
cdr3_aa: CASSPGGPGKDTQYF

j_call: TRBJ1-2
v_call: TRBV9
d_call: TRBD1
clone_size: -
cdr3_nt: TGTGCCAGCAGCGTGGGGACAGGGGGTGGCTACACCTTC
cdr3_aa: CASSVGTGGGYTF

j_call: TRBJ2-1
v_call: TRBV5-1
d_call: TRBD2
clone_size: -
cdr3_nt: TGCGCCAGCAGGACTAGCGGCTCCTACAATGAGCAGTTCTTC
cdr3_aa: CASRTSGSYNEQFF

j_call: TRBJ1-5
v_call: TRBV7-2
d_call: -
clone_size: -
cdr3_nt: TGTGCCAGCAGCTTAGACAGGAATCAGCCCCAGCATTTT
cdr3_aa: CASSLDRNQPQHF

j_call: TRBJ2-1
v_call: TRBV7-9
d_call: -
clone_size: few
cdr3_nt: TGTGCCAGCAGCTTAGTTGGGACTTTCAATGAGCAGTTCTTC
cdr3_aa: CASSLVGTFNEQFF

j_call: TRBJ1-3
v_call: TRBV5-6
d_call: -
clone_size: -
cdr3_nt: TGTGCCAGCAGCTTGAACGGGGGGGCGGGAAACACCATATATTTT
cdr3_aa: CASSLNGGAGNTIYF

j_call: TRBJ2-7
v_call: TRBV7-9
d_call: -
clone_size: once
cdr3_nt: TGTGCCAGCAGCTTATCTCTCTTGTCCTACGAGCAGTACTTC
cdr3_aa: CASSLSLLSYEQYF

j_call: TRBJ2-5
v_call: TRBV4-3
d_call: -
clone_size: -
cdr3_nt: TGCGCCAGCAGCCAAGATCTTACCGGGGGCCAAGAGACCCAGTACTTC
cdr3_aa: CASSQDLTGGQETQYF

j_call: TRBJ1-4
v_call: TRBV20-1
d_call: -
clone_size: -
cdr3_nt: TGCAGTGCTAGGGGGCAGGGACTGTTTTTT
cdr3_aa: CSARGQGLFF

j_call: TRBJ2-3
v_call: TRBV5-4
d_call: TRBD2
clone_size: few
cdr3_nt: TGTGCCAGCGGCCAGCGGGACGACACAGATACGCAGTATTTT
cdr3_aa: CASGQRDDTDTQYF

j_call: TRBJ2-7
v_call: TRBV20-1
d_call: -
clone_size: -
cdr3_nt: TGCAGTGCTTTACAGGGTTACGAGCAGTACTTC
cdr3_aa: CSALQGYEQYF